The next 11 T cell receptor beta chains were all read from a single sample in a study of blood T cells in healthy people across ages. Through a sample-barcoded 5' primer and a J-beta primer mix, a second PCR was run for 7 to 11 cycles. Using its own MiXCR run on the 5' RACE reads, TCRdb lists one record per CDR3 protein. The profile covers 1.5 million to 1.9 million distinct CDR3 sequences, with 42% appearing a single time and approximately 4.1% taken by the ten largest. Sequenced input: blood. These receptors all stem from a woman younger than 35 in good health.

The J gene is TRBJ2-7, the V gene TRBV27; D tentatively reads TRBD1 or TRBD2 (5 bases each). V was cut by 5 bases and J by 5 bases, with 22 bases left in between. There are 16 residues in the CDR3. Germline V CDR1 and CDR2: MNHEY, SMNVEV (reference sequence). The CDR3 loop reads CASSPAGARFGNEQYF. The CDR3 DNA reads TGTGCCAGCAGTCCCGCCGGGGCCCGTTTTGGAAACGAGCAGTACTTC.

This clonotype was picked up one time. The chain combines TRBV12-3 or TRBV12-4 with TRBJ1-6; 7 bases fit TRBD1. V shed 5 bases and J 10 bases; nucleotides not matched to a gene: 11. This CDR3 has 15 amino acids. DNA of the CDR3: TGTGCCAGCAGTCCTCGGACAGGCATGAACTCACCCCTCCACTTT. Translation gives CASSPRTGMNSPLHF.

The V call is TRBV6-1, the J call TRBJ2-5; tentatively, D is TRBD1 (7 bases). Germline CDR1 is MNHNS and CDR2 is SASEGT. The CDR3 consists of 16 residues. V was cut by 6 bases and J by 7 bases, with 24 bases left in between. The CDR3 DNA sequence: TGTGCCAGCAGGGGAAGGGCGGGACAGACATTGGGGACCCAGTACTTC. It codes for CASRGRAGQTLGTQYF.

This clonotype occurred a few times. The chain uses TRBV12-3 or TRBV12-4 and TRBJ2-3; D is ambiguous. V dropped 5 bases and J dropped 4 bases, with 10 bases sitting between them. The CDR3 contains 13 residues. The CDR3 DNA reads TGTGCCAGCAGTCGACTCCCAGCAGATACGCAGTATTTT. The encoded protein is CASSRLPADTQYF.

The table lists this clonotype with a few counts. The chain links TRBV20-1 to TRBJ2-1; TRBD2 matches 14 bases. The V gene end was trimmed by 5 bases and the J gene end by 0 bases; junction bases not matched to a gene: 6. In germline, CDR1 is DFQATT, CDR2 SNEGSKA (reference sequence). The CDR3 consists of 17 residues. CDR3 in amino acids: CSAGLAGGLPSYNEQFF. Here the CDR3 DNA reads TGCAGTGCTGGACTAGCGGGGGGTCTACCCTCCTACAATGAGCAGTTCTTC.

The sample holds many counts of this clonotype. The chain joins TRBV4-3 to TRBJ1-6, with 7 bases fitting TRBD1. The CDR3 extends over 15 amino acids. Germline loops: CDR1 LGHNA, CDR2 YSLEER. The J segment lost 6 bases and the V segment lost 1 base, leaving 3 bases of the junction unmatched. CDR3 DNA sequence: TGCGCCAGCAGCCAAGGGGACAGAGTTAATTCACCCCTCCACTTT. It is translated as CASSQGDRVNSPLHF.

Notes on this clonotype: Without the conserved terminal phenylalanine or tryptophan, this CDR3 likely stems from a read error. The chain has TRBV20-1 and TRBJ2-3, with D possibly matching TRBD2 (6 bases). The CDR3 has 14 residues. Trimming took 6 bases from V and 2 from J, leaving 15 bases between them. Germline V lookup: CDR1 DFQATT, CDR2 SNEGSKA (reference sequence). In nucleotides, the CDR3 is TGCAGTGCCAGACGGGGGATCGTCACAGATACGCAGTATTCT. Translating it yields CSARRGIVTDTQYS.

Ten or more counts support this clonotype. The chain uses TRBV20-1 and TRBJ2-5; 10 positions agree with TRBD2. The ends lost 0 bases at V and 4 bases at J; junction bases unmatched: 2. Germline CDR1 is DFQATT and CDR2 is SNEGSKA (reference sequence). The CDR3 is made up of 14 amino acids. CDR3 DNA sequence: TGCAGTGCTAGAGATAGCGGGGGGCTAGAGACCCAGTACTTC. Its protein product is CSARDSGGLETQYF.

This clonotype was seen a few times. The chain employs TRBV7-8 and TRBJ2-1; perhaps TRBD2 as D (6 bases). Germline V gene data show CDR1 as SGHVS and CDR2 as FQNEAQ. The CDR3 is made up of 15 amino acids. Trimming removed 3 bases from V and 7 bases from J, with 16 bases in between. In nucleotides, the CDR3 is TGTGCCAGCAGCTTTCCGGGGGAAAGGGTTAATGAGCAGTTCTTC. It codes for CASSFPGERVNEQFF.

This clonotype was counted a few times. The rearrangement uses TRBV21-1 and TRBJ1-5; the DNA was not used to check the table's D call, TRBD1. TRBV21-1 is flagged as a pseudogene. The CDR3 extends over 16 amino acids. The CDR3 is CASSKVWGAFNQPQHF. CDR3 DNA sequence: TGTGCCAGCAGCAAGGTCTGGGGGGCGTTCAATCAGCCCCAGCATTTT.

This clonotype came up a few times. The chain employs TRBV10-3 and TRBJ2-7; D is ambiguous. V was shortened by 9 bases and J by 7 bases, with 16 bases between the two germline ends. Germline CDR1 is ENHRY and CDR2 is SYGVKD. The CDR3 covers 12 residues. The CDR3 spells CAIARVSSEQYF. CDR3 DNA sequence: TGTGCCATAGCCCGGGTCTCATCTGAGCAGTACTTC.